This TCR beta chain appears in the sequencing data of a study of cytomegalovirus exposure and HLA in healthy donors. The PCR was carried out with 60 Vbeta primers and 13 Jbeta primers. Here immunoSEQ multiplex PCR was the method, and the copy in TCRdb shows in-frame clones only, minus some. The sample records around 80,000 clones, under 80% being singletons. Germline-derived CDR1 and CDR2 are SQVTM and ANQGSEA. The CDR3 covers 16 residues. J was trimmed by 3 bases and V by 4 bases; bases with no gene match: 11. The receptor's source is a man in his forties in good health and CMV-seropositive. The sequencing sample was made of PBMCs. J is TRBJ1-4 and V is TRBV29-1, with 7 bases matching TRBD1. This CDR3 reads CSVVGRTGGSNEKLFF. The CDR3 region has the DNA TGCAGCGTTGTCGGTCGGACAGGAGGATCTAATGAAAAACTGTTTTTT.